The source of this TCR delta chain is a study of γδ T cells in repeated Plasmodium falciparum infection. Study context: The natural-infection arm compared Malian children under seasonal malaria with matched Australian children.

This clone appeared many times. Its antigen is still unknown. General study findings and limits: Donors in Mali lived in a small rural village, largely one ethnic group. Vgamma9/Vdelta2+ T cells showed a stable polyclonal repertoire with shared TCRgamma sequences.

The CDR3 consists of 20 residues. After removal of 2 bases from V and 0 bases from J, the junction contained 17 bases not matched to a gene. Per the germline V gene, CDR1 is TSWWSYY and CDR2 is QGS. Vgamma9/Vdelta2+ and Vdelta2-negative gammadelta T cells were flow-sorted from PBMC for bulk sequencing. Both TRG and TRD chains were sequenced from each sorted sample. TCRdb re-called clones from the multiplex PCR reads via CATT. The data hold 50,000 or so delta-chain clones, with 1.5% to 2% observed a single time. The genes are TRDV1 and TRDJ1, with 8 bases lining up with TRDD3. The source of this sequence is a pool of human donors (malaria-infected and uninfected, not separated). Sequencing input: gamma-delta T cells from blood. The CDR3, as DNA: TGTGCTCTTGGGGAAGACGACCTACGGTACTGGGGGCCGTACACCGATAAACTCATCTTT. It translates to CALGEDDLRYWGPYTDKLIF.